This passage covers 8 T cell receptor beta chains from one sample sequenced in a study of memory CD4+ T cells and cytomegalovirus serostatus. Sequencing was performed with immunoSEQ multiplex PCR; in TCRdb, only in-frame clones are kept and a portion is missing. The sample lists approximately 47,000 clones, around 78% occurring once. Single viable CD3+CD4+CD8-CD45RO+ cells were sorted as the memory CD4+ T cells. The sequencing sample was made of memory CD4+ T cells from blood. These receptors were collected from an adult in good health and CMV-seronegative.

This clone was picked up one time. Relative to the germline gene, one junction end is altered; a read error may explain this. The chain carries TRBV4-2 and TRBJ1-3; D ambiguous. CDR1 is LGHNA and CDR2 is YNFKEQ in the germline V gene. This CDR3 has 17 amino acids. The CDR3 DNA follows: TGTGCCAGCAGCCAAGAGTCCGGCGGTCACTCTGGAAACACTATATATTTT. It is translated as CASSQESGGHSGNTIYF.

In DNA form, the CDR3 reads TGTGCCTGGCGTAGCGGGACCCTCGCGCAGTATTTT. This translates into CAWRSGTLAQYF. V gene TRBV30 combines with J gene TRBJ2-3, with TRBD2 matching over 8 bases. CDR1 GTSNPN and CDR2 SVGIG come from the germline V gene (reference sequence). V lost 5 bases and J lost 10; bases outside the gene matches: 8. There are 12 residues in the CDR3.

This clone was seen only a few times. The chain carries TRBV5-1 and TRBJ1-5; no definite D call. V lost 0 bases and J 6 bases, leaving 7 bases between the germline ends. Germline V lookup: CDR1 SGHRS, CDR2 YFSETQ. This CDR3 comprises 13 residues. CDR3 bases: TGCGCCAGCAGCTTGGAGGGTTTTCAGCCCCAGCATTTT. Amino acids: CASSLEGFQPQHF.

The chain combines TRBV19 with TRBJ2-2; D might be TRBD2 (7 bases). The CDR3 totals 17 residues. V was pared by 5 bases and J by 5 bases, with 21 bases between. The germline gives CDR1 LNHDA, CDR2 SQIVND (reference sequence). The CDR3, as DNA: TGTGCCAGTAGTGTCTCGGGGGGCTTGGGACGGACCGGGGAGCTGTTTTTT. It yields the protein CASSVSGGLGRTGELFF.

V and J are TRBV6-5 and TRBJ1-5; D gene unclear. The CDR3 length is 15 residues. V lost 0 bases to trimming and J lost 2 bases, with 8 bases between them. Germline V gene lookup returns CDR1 MNHEY and CDR2 SVGAGI. The CDR3 DNA reads TGTGCCAGCAGTTACTCGAATCAGGGCAATCAGCCCCAGCATTTT. Its protein is CASSYSNQGNQPQHF.

V and J are TRBV27 and TRBJ2-6; perhaps D is TRBD1 or TRBD2 (5 bases each). The germline V gene encodes CDR1 MNHEY and CDR2 SMNVEV (reference sequence). The CDR3 is 17 residues long. Trimming stripped 7 bases from V and 0 bases from J, with 16 bases between. CDR3 protein: CASTDRGSFSGANVLTF. The CDR3 DNA sequence: TGTGCCAGCACTGACCGGGGCAGTTTCTCTGGGGCCAACGTCCTGACTTTC.

This clone appeared a single time. V and J are TRBV7-9 and TRBJ1-1; D possibly corresponds to TRBD1 (5 bases). The ends were cut back, 2 bases at V and 8 bases at J, with 21 bases in the middle. CDR3 length: 16 amino acids. The germline V gene has CDR1 SEHNR and CDR2 FQNEAQ (reference sequence). This chain's CDR3 is CASSLNSELGAREAFF. The CDR3 coding sequence is TGTGCCAGCAGCTTAAATTCTGAGTTAGGGGCTAGGGAAGCTTTCTTT.

The J gene is TRBJ2-3, the V gene TRBV13; TRBD1 matches at 8 bases. In germline, CDR1 is PRHDT, CDR2 FYEKMQ (reference sequence). The CDR3 runs 14 residues. J gave up 6 bases and V 2 bases, and 4 bases lay outside the gene matches. For the CDR3, the DNA is TGTGCCAGCAGCTTAAGACAGGGGATGGATACGCAGTATTTT. Its protein is CASSLRQGMDTQYF.